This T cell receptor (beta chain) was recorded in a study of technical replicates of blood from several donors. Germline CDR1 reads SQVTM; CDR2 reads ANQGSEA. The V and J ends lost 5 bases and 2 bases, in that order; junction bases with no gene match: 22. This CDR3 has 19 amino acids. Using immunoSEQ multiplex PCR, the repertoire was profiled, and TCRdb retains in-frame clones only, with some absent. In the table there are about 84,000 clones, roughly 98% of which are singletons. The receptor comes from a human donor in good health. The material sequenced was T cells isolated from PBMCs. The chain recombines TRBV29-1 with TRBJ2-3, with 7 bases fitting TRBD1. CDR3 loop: CSVYPNSGTEEPITDTQYF. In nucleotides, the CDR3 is TGCAGCGTTTACCCAAACTCCGGGACAGAAGAACCCATCACAGATACGCAGTATTTT.